This is a list of T cell receptor beta chains from one sample in a study of beta chain features in type 1 diabetes. The table came from immunoSEQ multiplex PCR; TCRdb's copy has only in-frame clones and leaves some out. The sample consists of about 220,000 clones, under 13% of them appearing once. The sample comprised central memory CD4+ T cells from blood. The source is a man between 18 and 35 years old in good health. CDR3s leave out the opening cysteine and the closing phenylalanine or tryptophan.

AWSEVYEQY	9	TRBV30	TRBJ2-7
ASSQVGAGRYEQY	13	TRBV14	TRBJ2-7
ASSWAKETQY	10	TRBV6-6	TRBJ2-5
ASSPRDLHTDTQY	13	TRBV4-2	TRBJ2-3
ASSDFDKMRDTQY	13	TRBV14	TRBJ2-3
ASSRQVPGTDTQY	13	TRBV14	TRBJ2-3
ATSSYTGTEDYEQY	14	TRBV15	TRBJ2-7
ASTGQGAVETQY	12	TRBV2	TRBJ2-5
AWSEGGREKLF	11	TRBV30	TRBJ1-4
ASSIDRRREVHNEQF	15	TRBV19	TRBJ2-1
ASSLEGSYNEQF	12	TRBV4-3	TRBJ2-1
ASSPINGADTQY	12	TRBV7-6	TRBJ2-3
ASSQDFGYEQY	11	TRBV4-1	TRBJ2-7
ASRRDSSSYNEQF	13	TRBV7-2	TRBJ2-1
ASSQATARDEKLF	13	TRBV4-3	TRBJ1-4
ATGKAMNTGELF	12	TRBV2	TRBJ2-2
ASSPASGLAGNEQF	14	TRBV18	TRBJ2-1
ASSYRRGVAF	10	TRBV6-5	TRBJ1-1
ASRERPGAPETQY	13	TRBV6-1	TRBJ2-5
SVEAAGSFQETQY	13	TRBV29-1	TRBJ2-5
ASSQMGTSGPSANEQF	16	TRBV14	TRBJ2-1
ASSRGQGEETQY	12	TRBV4-2	TRBJ2-5
ASSRTSSNYNEQF	13	TRBV4-3	TRBJ2-1
ASSRANTEAF	10	TRBV7-2	TRBJ1-1
ASRRGTNEQF	10	TRBV12-2	TRBJ2-1
ASSEDPWGNQPQH	13	TRBV9	TRBJ1-5
SVVYYNEQF	9	TRBV29-1	TRBJ2-1
ASSGTSGPYEQY	12	TRBV25-1	TRBJ2-7
SARTDSVQY	9	TRBV20-1	TRBJ2-7
ASKREEWYNEQF	12	TRBV5-1	TRBJ2-1
ASRSDPNTGELF	12	TRBV7-7	TRBJ2-2
ASSRQRCSGANVLT	14	TRBV14	TRBJ2-6
SVLGGLYEQY	10	TRBV29-1	TRBJ2-7
ASSLGRADTQY	11	TRBV27	TRBJ2-3
SVAASGSSAKNIQY	14	TRBV29-1	TRBJ2-4
SVLRQGARETQY	12	TRBV29-1	TRBJ2-5
ASSLGDETTGRETQY	15	TRBV11-3	TRBJ2-5
ASSLGNQGNIQY	12	TRBV7-2	TRBJ2-4
ASSADRVAKNIQY	13	TRBV11-1	TRBJ2-4
ASSMNPRTTYEQY	13	TRBV19	TRBJ2-7
RGGVPQH	7	TRBV20-1	TRBJ1-5
AISRSGTGGDYGYT	14	TRBV10-3	TRBJ1-2
ASRRSGNTIY	10	TRBV6-5	TRBJ1-3
ASSLTGVSTDTQY	13	TRBV7-2	TRBJ2-3
ASSLDKYGTSGRKTQY	16	TRBV7-2	TRBJ2-5
ASSFTKLDWRTDTQY	15	TRBV27	TRBJ2-3
ASSDPMGGGPNYGYT	15	TRBV25-1	TRBJ1-2
ASSDTGQISYEQY	13	TRBV6-6	TRBJ2-7
ASSDEFTDTQY	11	TRBV2	TRBJ2-3
ASSLGGGMNTEAF	13	TRBV5-4	TRBJ1-1
ASSSTGDGELF	11	TRBV27	TRBJ2-2
ATSRDHGRTNEKLF	14	TRBV15	TRBJ1-4
ASSLNGLAGVWAGELF	16	TRBV13	TRBJ2-2
ASSLAQENTEAF	12	TRBV7-9	TRBJ1-1
ASSLEQGVCYT	11	TRBV27	TRBJ1-2
ASSLSRNRDEQY	12	TRBV7-2	NA
ASSSLLSRTGRAF	13	TRBV6-5	TRBJ1-1
ASSLPPGQAYNEQF	14	TRBV5-1	TRBJ2-1
AWSVRGTTGKLF	12	TRBV30	TRBJ1-4